The clone carrying this T cell receptor (beta chain) turned up a few times. Its antigen is currently unknown. This CDR3 spans 13 amino acids. V gave up 5 bases and J gave up 9 bases, with 14 bases separating them. The germline CDR1 and CDR2 sequences are SGHAT and FQNNGV. The record originates from a study of blood T cells in healthy people across ages. Study results and limitations: Older individuals had lower TCR beta diversity per million T cells (the decline was roughly linear). Possibly confounding the expanded clonotype changes was the fact that donor CMV status was unknown.

Combining a sample-barcoded 5' primer with a J-beta primer mix, a second PCR ran for about 7 to 12 cycles. A 12-random-nucleotide template-switch adaptor tagged each cDNA molecule. TCRdb independently ran MiXCR on the 5' RACE reads; one entry per CDR3 protein. The table has roughly 570,000 distinct CDR3 sequences, 25% to 30% seen once; the top ten hold approximately 17%. The V gene is TRBV11-2, the J gene TRBJ2-1; D uncertain. What was sequenced was blood. The clonotype was recovered from a woman between 65 and 79 years old in good health. In nucleotides, the CDR3 is TGTGCCAGCAGCCCCGGCCTGGCAGGTGAGCAGTTCTTC. This codes for CASSPGLAGEQFF.